The source of this TCR beta chain is a study of neurological immune-mediated disorders. Noted time point: longitudinal time-point 3. CDR3 length equals 14 residues. CDR1 and CDR2 (germline): SEHNR, FQNEAQ (reference sequence). Trimming removed 3 bases at V and 4 bases at J, with 11 bases between. TCRdb fed the 5' RACE reads into MiXCR, producing one record per CDR3 protein. This sample carries 43,000 or so distinct CDR3 sequences, about 14% of them seen once, and the ten largest clones take about an eighth. The table lists this clonotype with many counts. This receptor was taken from a man aged 25-45 years in good health. Sequenced input: PBMCs. This chain connects TRBV7-9 to TRBJ2-3, with D possibly TRBD1 on 5 matching bases. The CDR3 nucleotides read TGTGCCAGCAGCTTCCAGGGCATCCCAGATACGCAGTATTTT. The encoded protein is CASSFQGIPDTQYF.